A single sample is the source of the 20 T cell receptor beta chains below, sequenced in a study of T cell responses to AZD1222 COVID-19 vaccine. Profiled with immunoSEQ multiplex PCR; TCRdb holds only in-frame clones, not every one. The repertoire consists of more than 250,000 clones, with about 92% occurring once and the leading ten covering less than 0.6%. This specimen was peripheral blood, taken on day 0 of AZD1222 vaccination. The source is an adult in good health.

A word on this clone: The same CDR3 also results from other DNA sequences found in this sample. The CDR3 DNA follows: TGTGCCAGCAGCGTCGTGGACAGGGGCTCTGGAAACACCATATATTTT. It specifies CASSVVDRGSGNTIYF. The genes are TRBV9 and TRBJ1-3; 9 bases are a match to TRBD1. The V gene's germline CDR1 is SGDLS and CDR2 YYNGEE. J gave up 0 bases and V 2 bases, and 3 bases lay outside the gene matches. The CDR3 extends over 16 amino acids.

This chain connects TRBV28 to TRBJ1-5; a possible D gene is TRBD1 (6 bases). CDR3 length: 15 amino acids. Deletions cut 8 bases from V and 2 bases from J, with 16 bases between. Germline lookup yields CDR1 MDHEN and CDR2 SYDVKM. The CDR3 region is CASSRRGGGNQPQHF. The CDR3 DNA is TGTGCCAGCTCCCGGAGGGGGGGCGGCAATCAGCCCCAGCATTTT.

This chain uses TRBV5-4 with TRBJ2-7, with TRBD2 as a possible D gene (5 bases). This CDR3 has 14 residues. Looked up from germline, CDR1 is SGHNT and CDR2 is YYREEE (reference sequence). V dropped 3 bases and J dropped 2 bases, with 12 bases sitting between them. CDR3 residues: CASSSGSITYEQYF. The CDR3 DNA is TGTGCCAGCAGCTCGGGATCCATAACCTACGAGCAGTACTTC.

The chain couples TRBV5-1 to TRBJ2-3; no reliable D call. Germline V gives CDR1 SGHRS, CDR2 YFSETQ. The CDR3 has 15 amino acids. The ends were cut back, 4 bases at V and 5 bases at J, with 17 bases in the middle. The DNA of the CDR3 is TGCGCCAGCAGCACCTGGACCGCGGCAGGAGATACGCAGTATTTT. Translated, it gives CASSTWTAAGDTQYF.

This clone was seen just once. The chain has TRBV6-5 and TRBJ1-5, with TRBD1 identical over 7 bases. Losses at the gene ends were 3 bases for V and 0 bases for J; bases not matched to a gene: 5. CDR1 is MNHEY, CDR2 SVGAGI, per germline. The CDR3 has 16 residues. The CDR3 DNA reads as TGTGCCAGCAGTTATGACAGGGAATATAGCAATCAGCCCCAGCATTTT. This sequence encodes CASSYDREYSNQPQHF.

The CDR3 region is CASSQDIGRGGDGYTF. DNA for the CDR3: TGCGCCAGCAGCCAAGATATAGGCAGGGGAGGGGATGGCTACACCTTC. The chain recombines TRBV4-3 with TRBJ1-2, with D perhaps matching TRBD1 (6 bases). The length of the CDR3 is 16 residues. Trimming pared 0 bases from V and 6 bases from J, leaving 17 bases between. Per the germline V gene, CDR1 is LGHNA and CDR2 is YSLEER.

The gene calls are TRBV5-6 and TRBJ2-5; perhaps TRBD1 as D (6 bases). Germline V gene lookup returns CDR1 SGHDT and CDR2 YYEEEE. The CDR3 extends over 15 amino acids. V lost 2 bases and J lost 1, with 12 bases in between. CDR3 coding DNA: TGTGCCAGCAGCTTTCCGGGACACTTCCAAGAGACCCAGTACTTC. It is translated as CASSFPGHFQETQYF.

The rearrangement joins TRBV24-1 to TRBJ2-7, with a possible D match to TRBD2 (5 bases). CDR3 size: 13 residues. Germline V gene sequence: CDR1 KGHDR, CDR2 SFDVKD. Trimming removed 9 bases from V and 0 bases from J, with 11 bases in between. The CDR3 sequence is CATAGIPSYEQYF. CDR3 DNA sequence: TGTGCCACCGCCGGGATACCCTCCTACGAGCAGTACTTC.

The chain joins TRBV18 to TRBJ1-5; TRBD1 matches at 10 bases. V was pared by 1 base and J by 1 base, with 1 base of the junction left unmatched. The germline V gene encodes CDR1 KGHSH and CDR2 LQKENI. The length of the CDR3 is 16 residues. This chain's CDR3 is CASSPRDRGSNQPQHF. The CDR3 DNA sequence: TGTGCCAGCTCACCACGGGACAGGGGCAGCAATCAGCCCCAGCATTTT.

The CDR3 DNA follows: TGTGCCAGCAGTTTACTGGGAAATGAAGCTTTCTTT. Amino acid sequence: CASSLLGNEAFF. The chain recombines TRBV27 with TRBJ1-1; D not resolved. This CDR3 has 12 amino acids. Germline values: CDR1 MNHEY, CDR2 SMNVEV (reference sequence). V gave up 2 bases and J gave up 7 bases, with 8 bases separating them.

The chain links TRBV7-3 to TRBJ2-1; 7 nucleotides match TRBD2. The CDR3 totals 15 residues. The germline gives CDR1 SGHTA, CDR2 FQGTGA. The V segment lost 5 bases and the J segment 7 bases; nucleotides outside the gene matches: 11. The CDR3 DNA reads TGTGCCAGCAGCCCCTTTGGGACTACTTTTAATGAGCAGTTCTTC. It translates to CASSPFGTTFNEQFF. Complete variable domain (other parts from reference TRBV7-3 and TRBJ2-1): GAGVSQTPSNKVTEKGKYVELRCDPISGHTALYWYRQSLGQGPEFLIYFQGTGAADDSGLPNDRFFAVRPEGSVSTLKIQRTERGDSAVYLCASSPFGTTFNEQFFGPGTRLTVL.

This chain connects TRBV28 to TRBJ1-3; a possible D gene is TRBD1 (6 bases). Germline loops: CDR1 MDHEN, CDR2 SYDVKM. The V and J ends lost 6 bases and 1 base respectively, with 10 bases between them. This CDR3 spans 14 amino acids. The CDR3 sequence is CASREQGSGNTIYF. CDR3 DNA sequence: TGTGCCAGCAGGGAACAGGGATCTGGAAACACCATATATTTT.

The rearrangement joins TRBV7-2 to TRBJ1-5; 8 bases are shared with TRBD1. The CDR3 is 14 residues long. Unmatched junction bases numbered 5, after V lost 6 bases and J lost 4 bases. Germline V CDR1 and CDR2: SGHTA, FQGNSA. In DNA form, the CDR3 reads TGTGCCAGCAGACCAGGGGGCGCGAATCAGCCCCAGCATTTT. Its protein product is CASRPGGANQPQHF.

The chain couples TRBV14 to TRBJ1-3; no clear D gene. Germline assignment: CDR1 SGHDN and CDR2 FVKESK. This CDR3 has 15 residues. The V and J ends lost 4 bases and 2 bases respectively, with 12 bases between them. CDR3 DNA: TGTGCCAGCAGCCCGAGAGTTTACGCTGGAAACACCATATATTTT. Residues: CASSPRVYAGNTIYF.

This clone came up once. CDR3 in amino acids: CASSLDSSYGYTF. CDR3 coding DNA: TGTGCCAGCAGCCTCGACTCCTCCTATGGCTACACCTTC. V and J are TRBV5-5 and TRBJ1-2; no firm D call. Germline CDR1 SGHKS, CDR2 YYEKEE (reference sequence). The V end was cut by 4 bases, the J end by 4 bases, with 11 bases between. This CDR3 has 13 residues.

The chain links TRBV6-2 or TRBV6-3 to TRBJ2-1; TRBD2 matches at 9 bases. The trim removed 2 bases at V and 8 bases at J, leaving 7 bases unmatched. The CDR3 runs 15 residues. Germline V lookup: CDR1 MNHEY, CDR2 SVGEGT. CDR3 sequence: CASSYGAGGPDEQFF. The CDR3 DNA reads TGTGCCAGCAGTTACGGGGCGGGAGGGCCGGATGAGCAGTTCTTC.

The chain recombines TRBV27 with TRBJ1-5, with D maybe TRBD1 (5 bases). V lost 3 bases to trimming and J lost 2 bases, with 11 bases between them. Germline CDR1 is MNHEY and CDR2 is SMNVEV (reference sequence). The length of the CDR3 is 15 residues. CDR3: CASSLQGAGNQPQHF. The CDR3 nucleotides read TGTGCCAGCAGTTTGCAGGGTGCGGGCAATCAGCCCCAGCATTTT.

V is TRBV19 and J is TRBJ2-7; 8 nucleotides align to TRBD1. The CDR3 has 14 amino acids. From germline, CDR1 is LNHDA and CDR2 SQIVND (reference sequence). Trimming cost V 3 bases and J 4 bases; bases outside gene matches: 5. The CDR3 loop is CASSIAGGAYEQYF. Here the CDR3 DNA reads TGTGCCAGTAGTATCGCAGGGGGCGCGTACGAGCAGTACTTC. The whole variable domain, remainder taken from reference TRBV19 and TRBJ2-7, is DGGITQSPKYLFRKEGQNVTLSCEQNLNHDAMYWYRQDPGQGLRLIYYSQIVNDFQKGDIAEGYSVSREKKESFPLTVTSAQKNPTAFYLCASSIAGGAYEQYFGPGTRLTVT.

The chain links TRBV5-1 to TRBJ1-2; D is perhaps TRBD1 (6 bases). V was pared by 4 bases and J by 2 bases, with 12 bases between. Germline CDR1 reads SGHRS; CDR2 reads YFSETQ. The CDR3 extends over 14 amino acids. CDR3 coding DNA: TGCGCCAGCAGCACAGGGACGGTAAACTATGGCTACACCTTC. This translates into CASSTGTVNYGYTF.

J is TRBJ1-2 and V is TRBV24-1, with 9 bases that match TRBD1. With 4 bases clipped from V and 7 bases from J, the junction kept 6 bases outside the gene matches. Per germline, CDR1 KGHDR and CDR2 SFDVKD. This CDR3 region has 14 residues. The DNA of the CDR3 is TGTGCCACCAGTGACAGGACAGGGGTTTTTGGCTACACCTTC. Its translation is CATSDRTGVFGYTF.